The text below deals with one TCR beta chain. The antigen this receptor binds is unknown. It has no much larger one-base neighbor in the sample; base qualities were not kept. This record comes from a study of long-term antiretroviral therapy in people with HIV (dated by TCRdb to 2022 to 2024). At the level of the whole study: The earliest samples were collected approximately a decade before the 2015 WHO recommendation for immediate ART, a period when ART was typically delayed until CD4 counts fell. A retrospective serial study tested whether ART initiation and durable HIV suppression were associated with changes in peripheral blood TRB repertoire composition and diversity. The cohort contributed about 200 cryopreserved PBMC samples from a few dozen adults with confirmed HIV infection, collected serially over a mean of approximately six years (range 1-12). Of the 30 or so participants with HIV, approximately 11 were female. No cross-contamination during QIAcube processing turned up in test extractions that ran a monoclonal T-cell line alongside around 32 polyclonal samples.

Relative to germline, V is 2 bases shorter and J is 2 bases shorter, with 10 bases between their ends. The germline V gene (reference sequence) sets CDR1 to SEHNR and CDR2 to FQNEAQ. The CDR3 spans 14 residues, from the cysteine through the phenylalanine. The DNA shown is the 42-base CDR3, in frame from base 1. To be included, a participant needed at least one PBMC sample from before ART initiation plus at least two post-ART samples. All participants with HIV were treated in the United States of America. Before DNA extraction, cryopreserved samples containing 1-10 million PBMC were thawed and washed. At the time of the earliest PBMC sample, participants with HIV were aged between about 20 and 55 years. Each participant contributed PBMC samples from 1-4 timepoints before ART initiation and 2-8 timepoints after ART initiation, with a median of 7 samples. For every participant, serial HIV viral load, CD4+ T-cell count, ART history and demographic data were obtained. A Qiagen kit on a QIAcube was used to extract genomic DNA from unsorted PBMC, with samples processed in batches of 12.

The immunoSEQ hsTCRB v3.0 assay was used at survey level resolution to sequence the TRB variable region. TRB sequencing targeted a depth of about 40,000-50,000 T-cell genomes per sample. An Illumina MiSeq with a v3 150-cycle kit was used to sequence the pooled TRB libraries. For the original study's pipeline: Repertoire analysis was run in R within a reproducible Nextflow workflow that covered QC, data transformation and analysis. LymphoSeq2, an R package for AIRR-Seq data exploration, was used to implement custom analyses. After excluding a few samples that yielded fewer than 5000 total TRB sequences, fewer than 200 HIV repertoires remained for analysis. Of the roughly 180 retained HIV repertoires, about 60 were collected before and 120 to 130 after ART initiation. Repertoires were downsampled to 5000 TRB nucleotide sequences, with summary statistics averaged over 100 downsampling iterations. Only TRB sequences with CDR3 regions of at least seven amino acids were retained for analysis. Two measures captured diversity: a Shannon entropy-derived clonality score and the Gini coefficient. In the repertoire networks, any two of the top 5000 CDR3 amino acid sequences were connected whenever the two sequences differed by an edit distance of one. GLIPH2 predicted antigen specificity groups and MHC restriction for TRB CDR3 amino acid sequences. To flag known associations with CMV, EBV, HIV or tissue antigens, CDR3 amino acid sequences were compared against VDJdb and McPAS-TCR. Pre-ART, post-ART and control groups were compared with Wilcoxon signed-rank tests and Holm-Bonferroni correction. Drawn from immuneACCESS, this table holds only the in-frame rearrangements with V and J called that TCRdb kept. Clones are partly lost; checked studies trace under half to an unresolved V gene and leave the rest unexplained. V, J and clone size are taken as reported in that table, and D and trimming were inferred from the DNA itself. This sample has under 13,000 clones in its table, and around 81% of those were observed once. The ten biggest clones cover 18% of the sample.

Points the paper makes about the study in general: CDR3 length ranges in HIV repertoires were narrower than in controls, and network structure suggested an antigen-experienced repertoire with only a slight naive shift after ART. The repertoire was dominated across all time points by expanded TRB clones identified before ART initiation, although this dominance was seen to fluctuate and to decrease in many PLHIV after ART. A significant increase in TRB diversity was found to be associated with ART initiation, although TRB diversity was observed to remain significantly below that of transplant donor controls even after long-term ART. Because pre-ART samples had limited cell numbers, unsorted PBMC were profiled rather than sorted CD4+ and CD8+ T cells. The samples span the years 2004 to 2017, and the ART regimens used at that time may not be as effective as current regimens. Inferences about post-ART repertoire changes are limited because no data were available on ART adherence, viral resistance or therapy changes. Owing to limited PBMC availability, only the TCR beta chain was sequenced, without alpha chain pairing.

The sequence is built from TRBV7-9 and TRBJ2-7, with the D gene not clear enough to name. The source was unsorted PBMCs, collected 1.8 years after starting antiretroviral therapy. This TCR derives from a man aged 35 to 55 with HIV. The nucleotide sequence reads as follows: TGTGCCAGCAGCTTACCGGGCAACGCCTACGAGCAGTACTTC. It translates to CASSLPGNAYEQYF.